The present TCR beta chain was sequenced within a study of OX40 agonist ivuxolimab in advanced cancers. As for the study in general: Patients enrolled in dose escalation were diagnosed with hepatocellular carcinoma, melanoma, renal cell or head and neck cancer.

Produced via immunoSEQ multiplex PCR; TCRdb's table is partial and in-frame only. The sample includes approximately 35,000 clones, 70% to 85% of them seen just once. Autoimmune disease history or systemic immunosuppression disqualified patients. Concerning this clone itself: Its antigen is undetermined.

Broader study findings: At 0.1 to 3.0 mg/kg and by week 6, clonal expansion occurred in CD4+ and CD8+ blood T cells.

The source material was CD4+ or CD8+ T cells sorted from blood, sampled in a trial of the OX40 agonist ivuxolimab. The source of this sequence is an adult with an advanced solid tumor such as melanoma, head and neck, liver or kidney cancer.

CDR3 sequence (DNA): TGTGCCAGCCTCCCCGACAGGGTTTATAGCAATCAGCCCCAGCATTTT. Translation gives CASLPDRVYSNQPQHF. The rearrangement links TRBV19 to TRBJ1-5, with 7 bases identical to TRBD1. The V segment lost 9 bases and the J segment 0 bases; nucleotides outside the gene matches: 11. Germline loops: CDR1 LNHDA, CDR2 SQIVND (reference sequence). The length of the CDR3 is 16 residues.